This T cell receptor (beta chain) derives from a study of blood T cells in healthy people across ages. Regarding the study as a whole: Expanded clonotype shifts may have been confounded, as the donors had an unknown CMV status.

Remarks on this clonotype: Its antigen is currently unknown.

V lost 2 bases, J lost 5 bases, and 2 bases stayed unmatched. CDR3 length equals 15 residues. CDR1 and CDR2 (germline): SGHTA, FQGNSA. Primers used in a second PCR of about 7 to 12 cycles were a sample-barcoded 5' primer and a J-beta primer mix. TCRdb ran MiXCR on the 5' RACE reads and lists one entry per CDR3 protein. This sample has some 800,000 distinct CDR3 sequences, with under 45% found just once. This clonotype was sampled from a man aged 55 to 70 in good health. Sequenced: blood. The rearrangement uses TRBV7-2 and TRBJ2-3; 12 bases map to TRBD2. The CDR3 region is CASSLSTSGGDTQYF. The CDR3, as DNA: TGTGCCAGCAGCTTATCGACTAGCGGGGGAGATACGCAGTATTTT.